These 18 T cell receptor beta chains came from one sample sequenced in a study of CD8+ T cells in alopecia areata (dated by TCRdb to between 2018 and 2020). Read against the paper, the sample's treatment or condition label means: oral pan-JAK inhibitor, 5-10 mg twice daily. To prepare the library, the immunoSEQ multiplex PCR assay was applied. RNA was extracted from all samples and reverse transcribed into cDNA as template for TCR sequencing. The clones in this table, taken by TCRdb from immuneACCESS, are in-frame only. Not every clone is retained; where verified, under half of the shortfall comes from an unresolved V gene, and the cause of the rest is unknown. A total of roughly 280,000 clones appear in this sample, 60% of them only once. More than 0.85% of the sample rests with the top ten. Sequences were derived from CD4+ T cells sorted from blood, sampled at approximately week 51, from a patient treated with tofacitinib. Receptor source: a human donor with alopecia areata.

The chain combines TRBV29-1 with TRBJ1-1; no clear D gene. Trimming shortened V by 0 bases and J by 1 base, and 6 bases separated the two germline ends. Germline-derived CDR1 and CDR2 are SQVTM and ANQGSEA. This CDR3 is built from 13 residues. CDR3 in DNA: TGCAGCGTTGAAGAGGCTACGAACACTGAAGCTTTCTTT. Amino acids: CSVEEATNTEAFF.

V is TRBV27 and J is TRBJ2-6, with TRBD1 identical over 8 bases. V shed 7 bases and J 5 bases; nucleotides not matched to a gene: 7. The CDR3 has 15 amino acids. In germline, CDR1 is MNHEY, CDR2 SMNVEV (reference sequence). This chain's CDR3 is CASTLGQGRANVLTF. CDR3 bases: TGTGCCAGCACCCTTGGACAGGGTAGGGCCAACGTCCTGACTTTC.

This chain links TRBV5-6 with TRBJ2-1; D gene unclear. V lost 4 bases to trimming and J lost 8 bases, with 13 bases between them. From germline, CDR1 is SGHDT and CDR2 YYEEEE. This CDR3 comprises 13 residues. The CDR3 loop reads CASSHPNVDEQFF. As DNA, the CDR3 is TGTGCCAGCAGCCATCCGAATGTCGATGAGCAGTTCTTC.

The V call is TRBV29-1, the J call TRBJ2-7; D ambiguous. This CDR3 contains 11 residues. Per the germline V gene, CDR1 is SQVTM and CDR2 is ANQGSEA. Trimming removed 7 bases from V and 2 bases from J, with 9 bases in between. The CDR3, as DNA: TGCAGCGGCCGCACGACCTACGAGCAGTACTTC. Its translation is CSGRTTYEQYF.

This chain uses TRBV4-1 with TRBJ2-1; 7 positions agree with TRBD2. Germline V gene sequence: CDR1 MGHRA, CDR2 YSYEKL. Trimming at V came to 2 bases and at J to 3 bases, leaving 4 bases not matched to a gene. The CDR3 covers 15 residues. In DNA form, the CDR3 reads TGCGCCAGCAGCCAAAAAAGCGGGGACTACAATGAGCAGTTCTTC. Protein sequence: CASSQKSGDYNEQFF.

This clone was seen a few times. The V and J genes are TRBV7-2 and TRBJ2-7; tentative D call: TRBD2 (6 bases). V gave up 6 bases and J gave up 3 bases, with 12 bases separating them. Germline V gene data show CDR1 as SGHTA and CDR2 as FQGNSA. CDR3 length equals 13 residues. The CDR3 DNA reads TGTGCCAGCAGGCGGGGTACAGGCTACGAGCAGTACTTC. This gives the protein CASRRGTGYEQYF.

The chain couples TRBV5-6 to TRBJ2-5; D is unclear. Germline assignment: CDR1 SGHDT and CDR2 YYEEEE. V shed 0 bases and J shed 7 bases, with 4 bases lying between them. The CDR3 sequence is 11 residues long. The CDR3 loop is CASSLGGTQYF. CDR3 in DNA: TGTGCCAGCAGCTTGGGAGGGACCCAGTACTTC.

In this sample, this clone turned up a few times. Here the CDR3 DNA reads TGTGCCAGCAGCTTGCGGGGGGGCCTATCCGGACACAACATGAACACTGAAGCTTTCTTT. This gives the protein CASSLRGGLSGHNMNTEAFF. The chain joins TRBV7-8 to TRBJ1-1; possibly TRBD1 for D (6 bases). CDR1 and CDR2 from the germline V gene are SGHVS and FQNEAQ. The CDR3 sequence is 20 residues long. The germline V and J ends were trimmed by 3 bases and 0 bases, with 26 bases remaining between them.

The gene calls are TRBV4-2 and TRBJ2-7; D tentatively fits TRBD1 or TRBD2 (5 bases each). Trimming took off 4 bases at V and 2 bases at J, with 9 bases between the two ends. The germline CDR1 and CDR2 sequences are LGHNA and YNFKEQ. The CDR3 contains 13 residues. The CDR3 sequence: CASSLGATYEQYF. In nucleotides, the CDR3 is TGTGCCAGCAGCCTCGGGGCTACCTACGAGCAGTACTTC.

This chain connects TRBV4-1 to TRBJ1-1, with D uncertain. CDR1 is MGHRA, CDR2 YSYEKL, per germline. V was trimmed by 0 bases and J by 3 bases, leaving 17 bases between them. The CDR3 is 17 amino acids. The CDR3 region has the DNA TGCGCCAGCAGCCAAGAGCCCGGCAGCGCCACGGACACTGAAGCTTTCTTT. Protein product: CASSQEPGSATDTEAFF.

This chain links TRBV29-1 with TRBJ2-7; possibly TRBD1 or TRBD2 for D (5 bases each). Germline V gives CDR1 SQVTM, CDR2 ANQGSEA. Trimming removed 4 bases from V and 7 bases from J, with 17 bases in between. CDR3 length: 13 amino acids. This CDR3 is CSVVRSAEGEQYF. CDR3 coding DNA: TGCAGCGTTGTTAGGTCCGCCGAGGGGGAGCAGTACTTC.

The rearrangement uses TRBV9 and TRBJ2-5, with TRBD2 matching over 11 bases. Germline-derived CDR1 and CDR2 are SGDLS and YYNGEE. CDR3 size: 16 residues. V gave up 3 bases and J gave up 0 bases; unmatched junction bases: 4. The CDR3 spells CASSALAGAYQETQYF. CDR3 nucleotide sequence: TGTGCCAGCAGCGCACTAGCGGGGGCGTACCAAGAGACCCAGTACTTC.

The CDR3 loop is CASSLAASYGGELFF. DNA for the CDR3: TGCGCCAGCAGCTTGGCGGCTAGCTATGGCGGGGAGCTGTTTTTT. The rearrangement joins TRBV5-1 to TRBJ2-2; tentatively, D is TRBD2 (5 bases). The CDR3 extends over 15 amino acids. The germline V gene has CDR1 SGHRS and CDR2 YFSETQ. V gave up 0 bases and J gave up 7 bases, with 13 bases separating them.

V usage is TRBV4-3 and J usage is TRBJ2-1; the match to TRBD2 covers 8 bases. CDR1 and CDR2 (germline): LGHNA, YSLEER. The CDR3 runs 15 residues. J lost 1 base, V lost 5 bases, and 4 bases had no gene match. CDR3: CASSLSGGSYNEQFF. CDR3 DNA: TGCGCCAGCAGCTTAAGCGGGGGTTCCTACAATGAGCAGTTCTTC.

The chain uses TRBV5-4 and TRBJ2-3, with TRBD1 as a possible D gene (5 bases). Trimming took 1 base from V and 6 from J, leaving 12 bases between them. CDR1 and CDR2 from the germline V gene are SGHNT and YYREEE (reference sequence). The CDR3 runs to 14 residues. The chain's CDR3 is CASSLTGRRDTQYF. The CDR3 bases are TGTGCCAGCAGCTTGACAGGTCGGCGGGATACGCAGTATTTT.

CDR3 sequence (DNA): TGTGCCAGCAGTGCTTTAACGGGACAGGGTTCACCCCTCCACTTT. It translates to CASSALTGQGSPLHF. The chain is built from TRBV25-1 and TRBJ1-6, with 9 nucleotides matching TRBD1. Germline CDR1 MGHDK, CDR2 SYGVNS. The CDR3 runs 15 residues. Trimming took 4 bases from V and 9 from J; bases not matched to a gene: 7.

The chain employs TRBV27 and TRBJ1-2; tentatively, D is TRBD1 (6 bases). Germline lookup yields CDR1 MNHEY and CDR2 SMNVEV (reference sequence). V was shortened by 7 bases and J by 4 bases, with 13 bases between the two germline ends. The CDR3 spans 13 residues. The CDR3 region has the DNA TGTGCCAGCACCACGACAGGAGGCTATGGCTACACCTTC. This codes for CASTTTGGYGYTF.

This clone was recorded a few times. This sequence joins TRBV6-1 and TRBJ1-1; TRBD1 matches at 7 bases. V gave up 6 bases and J gave up 5 bases; unmatched junction bases: 9. The CDR3 sequence is 14 residues long. Germline assignment: CDR1 MNHNS and CDR2 SASEGT. The CDR3 coding sequence is TGTGCCAGCAGCTCGACAGGGCGGTTGACTGAAGCTTTCTTT. This translates into CASSSTGRLTEAFF.